This is a list of T cell receptor beta chains from one sample in a study of T-cell reconstitution after alpha-beta-depleted transplantation in children. TCRdb recomputed calls from the PCR reads with MiXCR, one row per CDR3 protein. The sample lists roughly 590,000 distinct CDR3 sequences; around 17% were seen once. This specimen consisted of PBMCs from the stem cell graft donor, obtained from the stem cell graft. Source of these receptors: a human donor who donated a stem cell graft to a child with acute myeloid leukemia. Both conserved end residues are part of each CDR3. Each record gives: clone size, V gene, D gene, J gene, CDR3 protein, CDR3 DNA. A D gene is named only where the DNA matches it firmly. Clone size is given for some rows only: seen once, a few or many times, or a class if the clone is expanded.

many	TRBV6-1	TRBD1	TRBJ1-2	CASSGTSDRGYGYTF	TGTGCCAGCAGTGGGACCTCGGACAGGGGGTATGGCTACACCTTC
many	TRBV13	TRBD1	TRBJ2-7	CASSPRTGYNEQYF	TGTGCCAGCAGCCCGCGGACAGGTTATAACGAGCAGTACTTC
few	TRBV5-1	-	TRBJ1-2	CASSLGTLEGGYTF	TGCGCCAGCAGCTTGGGGACCTTAGAGGGAGGCTACACCTTC
many	TRBV20-1	-	TRBJ2-2	CSARDPARPTGELFF	TGCAGTGCTAGGGACCCAGCGAGGCCCACCGGGGAGCTGTTTTTT
many	TRBV27	-	TRBJ1-4	CASRTRGSTNEKLFF	TGTGCCAGCCGAACCCGGGGGTCAACTAATGAAAAACTGTTTTTT
-	TRBV7-2	-	TRBJ1-2	CASSLVRQGDYGYTF	TGTGCCAGCAGCTTAGTTCGCCAGGGCGACTATGGCTACACCTTC
few	TRBV15	-	TRBJ1-2	CATSRDGPGTVSGYTF	TGTGCCACCAGCAGAGATGGTCCAGGGACGGTGAGCGGCTACACCTTC
few	TRBV5-6	TRBD1	TRBJ2-7	CASSSFVLLTGGYEQYF	TGTGCCAGCAGCTCTTTCGTCCTATTGACAGGGGGCTACGAGCAGTACTTC
-	TRBV6-5	TRBD2	TRBJ2-3	CASSYRRPGLAKDTQYF	TGTGCCAGCAGTTACAGGAGGCCGGGACTAGCTAAGGATACGCAGTATTTT
few	TRBV12-3/TRBV12-4	-	TRBJ2-7	CASSPLLNSYEQYF	TGTGCCAGCAGTCCTCTATTAAACTCCTACGAGCAGTACTTC
many	TRBV20-1	-	TRBJ1-5	CSAMDGLNQPQHF	TGCAGTGCTATGGACGGACTCAATCAGCCCCAGCATTTT
many	TRBV5-6	TRBD1	TRBJ1-4	CASRPGGSGEEKLFF	TGTGCCAGCAGACCAGGGGGCTCGGGTGAGGAAAAACTGTTTTTT
few	TRBV4-1	-	TRBJ1-1	CASSQDLGGWTEAFF	TGCGCCAGCAGCCAGGACTTAGGGGGATGGACTGAAGCTTTCTTT
-	TRBV7-6	TRBD1	TRBJ2-2	CASSLGQGVGTGELFF	TGTGCCAGCAGCTTAGGACAGGGTGTAGGCACCGGGGAGCTGTTTTTT
many	TRBV7-9	-	TRBJ1-2	CASSLDQGPYGYTF	TGTGCCAGCAGCTTAGATCAGGGGCCGTATGGCTACACCTTC
once	TRBV24-1	-	TRBJ1-2	CATSDRDTARGYTF	TGTGCCACCAGTGATCGTGACACGGCCCGAGGCTACACCTTC
many	TRBV24-1	TRBD1	TRBJ2-7	CATSDPGTGGDEQYF	TGTGCCACCAGTGATCCCGGGACAGGGGGAGACGAGCAGTACTTC
many	TRBV7-2	-	TRBJ1-1	CASSFGGYPKAFF	TGTGCCAGCAGCTTCGGGGGTTACCCTAAGGCTTTCTTT
-	TRBV5-6	TRBD1	TRBJ2-3	CASSLLRDRGYADTQYF	TGTGCCAGCAGCTTGCTTCGCGACAGGGGATACGCAGATACGCAGTATTTT
many	TRBV20-1	-	TRBJ2-5	CSARDLGGAGETQYF	TGCAGTGCTAGAGACCTAGGGGGGGCAGGAGAGACCCAGTACTTC
many	TRBV7-3	-	TRBJ1-1	CASRSTVYTEAFF	TGTGCCAGCAGGTCAACAGTTTACACTGAAGCTTTCTTT
many	TRBV7-9	-	TRBJ1-3	CASSLTDSFSGNTIYF	TGTGCCAGCAGCTTAACAGACAGTTTCTCTGGAAACACCATATATTTT
-	TRBV12-3/TRBV12-4	-	TRBJ2-5	CASGGSEETQYF	TGTGCCAGCGGGGGGAGTGAAGAGACCCAGTACTTC
many	TRBV5-6	-	TRBJ2-7	CASSAITRVGPEQYF	TGTGCCAGCAGCGCTATTACCAGGGTAGGGCCCGAGCAGTACTTC
-	TRBV7-2	-	TRBJ2-3	CASSRTRDPGADTQYF	TGTGCCAGCAGCCGGACCCGGGACCCGGGGGCAGATACGCAGTATTTT
many	TRBV7-9	-	TRBJ2-1	CASSRRDNEQFF	TGTGCCAGCAGCAGAAGGGACAATGAGCAGTTCTTC
many	TRBV29-1	-	TRBJ2-5	CSAWDKGFVETQYF	TGCAGCGCTTGGGACAAGGGATTCGTGGAGACCCAGTACTTC
many	TRBV12-3/TRBV12-4	TRBD1	TRBJ2-5	CASSQNRGQETQYF	TGTGCCAGCAGTCAAAACAGGGGGCAAGAGACCCAGTACTTC
-	TRBV12-3/TRBV12-4	-	TRBJ1-6	CASSLDTHADNSPLHF	TGTGCCAGCAGTTTAGACACTCATGCCGATAATTCACCCCTCCACTTT
many	TRBV2	-	TRBJ2-7	CASSEDPYSYEQYF	TGTGCCAGCAGTGAAGACCCCTACTCCTACGAGCAGTACTTC
many	TRBV15	-	TRBJ1-2	CATSRDHIGRHYGYTF	TGTGCCACCAGCAGAGATCATATAGGGAGGCACTATGGCTACACCTTC
-	TRBV28	-	TRBJ1-3	CASSLSSRGTLSGNTIYF	TGTGCCAGCAGTTTATCATCCCGAGGGACTCTCTCTGGAAACACCATATATTTT
-	TRBV5-5	TRBD1	TRBJ2-2	CASSSTGTGANTGELFF	TGTGCCAGCAGCTCAACCGGGACAGGGGCGAACACCGGGGAGCTGTTTTTT
-	TRBV27	-	TRBJ1-6	CASSQDSVDSPLHF	TGTGCCAGCAGCCAGGACAGTGTGGATTCACCCCTCCACTTT
few	TRBV5-1	TRBD2	TRBJ2-3	CASSTGLAGVTDTQYF	TGCGCCAGCAGCACCGGACTAGCGGGAGTCACAGATACGCAGTATTTT
many	TRBV25-1	-	TRBJ1-1	CASSVGSTEAFF	TGTGCCAGCAGTGTAGGGTCCACTGAAGCTTTCTTT
many	TRBV7-2	-	TRBJ1-6	CASSLAGRSPLHF	TGTGCCAGCAGCTTGGCAGGTCGTTCACCCCTCCACTTT